The 14 T cell receptor beta chains reported below all come from one sample, sequenced in a study of early T cells in non-severe SARS-CoV-2 infection. TCRdb redid the calling of the 5' RACE reads with MiXCR, one entry per CDR3 protein. The table includes more than 60,000 distinct CDR3 sequences, roughly an eighth detected once. Sequenced input: whole blood. Every receptor here comes from an adult who was a healthcare worker with PCR-confirmed SARS-CoV-2 infection or an uninfected control (not recorded which).

This clonotype has only a few counts. The chain combines TRBV11-2 with TRBJ2-5; D remains unclear. Germline V gives CDR1 SGHAT, CDR2 FQNNGV. This CDR3 has 13 amino acids. The V gene lost 1 base and the J gene lost 7 bases, with 10 bases spanning the gap. CDR3 bases: TGTGCCAGCAGCTTAGTGGGGTCGGCGACCCAGTACTTC. This gives the protein CASSLVGSATQYF.

In its sample, this clonotype was seen a few times. The gene calls are TRBV29-1 and TRBJ2-1, with a tentative D call TRBD2 (6 bases). V gave up 1 base and J gave up 9 bases, with 19 bases separating them. Germline V gene lookup returns CDR1 SQVTM and CDR2 ANQGSEA. CDR3 size: 15 residues. The DNA of the CDR3 is TGCAGCGTTGAAGTGTCTGGGAGGAGGGACGCTGAGCAGTTCTTC. It specifies CSVEVSGRRDAEQFF.

This clonotype was counted at least ten times. V usage is TRBV28 and J usage is TRBJ2-3; TRBD2 agrees at 10 bases. CDR3 length: 16 amino acids. The germline CDR1 and CDR2 sequences are MDHEN and SYDVKM. The ends lost 2 bases at V and 1 base at J; junction bases unmatched: 3. The CDR3 nucleotides are TGTGCCAGCAGTTTAGGGCTAGCGGGGGGCACAGATACGCAGTATTTT. This gives the protein CASSLGLAGGTDTQYF. The variable domain in full, with the rest retrieved from reference TRBV28 and TRBJ2-3, is DVKVTQSSRYLVKRTGEKVFLECVQDMDHENMFWYRQDPGLGLRLIYFSYDVKMKEKGDIPEGYSVSREKKERFSLILESASTNQTSMYLCASSLGLAGGTDTQYFGPGTRLTVL.

This clonotype came up many times. The V and J genes are TRBV15 and TRBJ2-1; TRBD2 is a possible D gene (6 bases). Germline CDR1 reads LNHNV; CDR2 reads YYDKDF (reference sequence). Trimming removed 0 bases at V and 10 bases at J, with 19 bases between. The CDR3 sequence is 16 residues long. Here the CDR3 reads CATSRDQGGAVGEQFF. The CDR3 nucleotides are TGTGCCACCAGCAGAGATCAGGGCGGGGCCGTGGGCGAGCAGTTCTTC.

This clonotype was recorded at least ten times. V gene TRBV20-1 combines with J gene TRBJ2-3, with 9 bases matching TRBD2. The CDR3 contains 14 residues. CDR1 is DFQATT, CDR2 SNEGSKA, per germline (reference sequence). With 6 bases clipped from V and 4 bases from J, the junction kept 8 bases outside the gene matches. CDR3 loop: CSARGLALSDTQYF. CDR3 sequence (DNA): TGCAGTGCCCGGGGACTAGCCCTATCAGATACGCAGTATTTT.

The chain carries TRBV6-5 and TRBJ2-2; TRBD2 aligns across 8 bases. This CDR3 region has 14 residues. The junction had 4 bases not matched to a gene; V was cut back by 6 bases and J by 4 bases. Germline CDR1 reads MNHEY; CDR2 reads SVGAGI. The chain's CDR3 is CASSRGGFTGELFF. DNA of the CDR3: TGTGCCAGCAGCCGGGGGGGATTCACCGGGGAGCTGTTTTTT.

This clonotype was observed a few times. This chain joins TRBV5-3 and TRBJ1-5; D remains ambiguous. TRBV5-3 is sorted into the ORF group, with uncertain function. The CDR3 has 18 amino acids. Deletions cut 4 bases from V and 0 bases from J, with 20 bases between. The CDR3 coding sequence is TGTGCCAGAAGCCCTCAGCGATCAAGACGGTTTAGCAATCAGCCCCAGCATTTT. Encoded protein: CARSPQRSRRFSNQPQHF.

The rearrangement joins TRBV6-2 or TRBV6-3 to TRBJ2-1; D is possibly TRBD1 (5 bases). This CDR3 contains 15 residues. V was shortened by 0 bases and J by 2 bases, with 8 bases between the two germline ends. Germline V CDR1 and CDR2: MNHEY, SVGEGT. CDR3 nucleotide sequence: TGTGCCAGCAGTTACTCCCCAGGGACCTACAATGAGCAGTTCTTC. Its protein is CASSYSPGTYNEQFF.

This clonotype appeared many times. Relative to the germline gene, one junction end is altered; a read error may explain this. The V call is TRBV4-3, the J call TRBJ2-2; D is unclear. The CDR3 runs 15 residues. The germline CDR1 and CDR2 sequences are LGHNA and YSLEER. The CDR3 loop reads CASSQVQTDTGELFF. CDR3 bases: TGCGCCAGCAGTCAAGTACAGACGGACACCGGGGAGCTGTTTTTT.

This clonotype was seen a handful of times. The CDR3 here is CASSNPAPNCLKGNISYNEQFF. CDR3 nucleotide sequence: TGTGCCAGCAGCAATCCCGCTCCAAATTGCCTAAAGGGTAATATCTCCTACAATGAGCAGTTCTTC. V and J are TRBV21-1 and TRBJ2-1; TRBD2, the D gene given by the table, was not confirmed from the DNA. TRBV21-1 is given as a pseudogene. This CDR3 spans 22 amino acids.

This clonotype has only a few counts. The chain is built from TRBV20-1 and TRBJ2-1, with 11 bases identical to TRBD2. This CDR3 has 15 amino acids. Germline CDR1 is DFQATT and CDR2 is SNEGSKA (reference sequence). CDR3 nucleotide sequence: TGCAGCGCCACGGTCGGGACTAGCGGCTACAATGAGCAGTTCTTC. Its protein product is CSATVGTSGYNEQFF.

This clonotype was recorded at least ten times. V usage is TRBV30 and J usage is TRBJ1-2, with a tentative D call TRBD1 (6 bases). Trimming took 2 bases from V and 5 from J, leaving 18 bases between them. Germline V lookup: CDR1 GTSNPN, CDR2 SVGIG (reference sequence). The CDR3 spans 15 residues. This chain's CDR3 is CAWSKGATGRYGYTF. Written as DNA, the CDR3 is TGTGCCTGGAGTAAGGGTGCGACAGGCCGTTATGGCTACACCTTC.

The sample holds many counts of this clonotype. The rearrangement uses TRBV7-9 and TRBJ2-5; 11 nucleotides align to TRBD2. Germline V gene sequence: CDR1 SEHNR, CDR2 FQNEAQ (reference sequence). This CDR3 comprises 18 residues. After removal of 3 bases from V and 4 bases from J, the junction contained 13 bases not matched to a gene. The CDR3, as DNA: TGTGCCAGCAGCTTGGGGAGGACTAGCGGGCACCCAATAGAGACCCAGTACTTC. This translates into CASSLGRTSGHPIETQYF.

The CDR3 region has the DNA TGTGCCAGCAGTTTCACTAGCGGGTCCTACGAGCAGTACTTC. Residues: CASSFTSGSYEQYF. This chain connects TRBV7-2 to TRBJ2-7; 9 bases line up with TRBD2. The CDR3 runs 14 residues. V lost 6 bases and J lost 1; bases outside the gene matches: 4. The germline V gene has CDR1 SGHTA and CDR2 FQGNSA. The variable domain in full, completed from reference TRBV7-2 and TRBJ2-7, reads GAGVSQSPSNKVTEKGKDVELRCDPISGHTALYWYRQSLGQGLEFLIYFQGNSAPDKSGLPSDRFSAERTGGSVSTLTIQRTQQEDSAVYLCASSFTSGSYEQYFGPGTRLTVT.